These 30 T cell receptor beta chains share one sample of origin, sequenced in a study of cytomegalovirus exposure and HLA in healthy donors. Vbeta (60) and Jbeta (13) primers were used in the PCR. The data were produced by immunoSEQ multiplex PCR, yet TCRdb's version contains in-frame clones alone and is incomplete. This repertoire comprises roughly 120,000 clones; its ten largest clones make up 2.2%. Sequencing was carried out using PBMCs. The receptors originated from a man aged 40-50 years in good health and CMV-seronegative.

In nucleotides, the CDR3 is TGTGCCTGGAGGGGGGGAGCCCGCGAGCAGTACTTC. It translates to CAWRGGAREQYF. V usage is TRBV30 and J usage is TRBJ2-5; D is possibly TRBD2 (6 bases). The end of the DNA is better explained by TRBJ2-7, so the J call may be wrong. The CDR3 extends over 12 amino acids. Per germline, CDR1 GTSNPN and CDR2 SVGIG (reference sequence).

The CDR3 loop is CASSALPPGRTDTQYF. Here the CDR3 DNA reads TGTGCCAGCAGCGCCCTCCCCCCTGGGAGGACAGATACGCAGTATTTT. The V and J genes are TRBV7-9 and TRBJ2-3; D perhaps matches TRBD2 (6 bases). V was cut by 5 bases and J by 3 bases, with 18 bases left in between. There are 16 residues in the CDR3. Germline V lookup: CDR1 SEHNR, CDR2 FQNEAQ (reference sequence).

This chain joins TRBV14 and TRBJ2-2, with 7 bases aligning to TRBD1. V was clipped by 4 bases and J by 5 bases; unmatched bases: 7. The CDR3 sequence is 15 residues long. Germline V CDR1 and CDR2: SGHDN, FVKESK. CDR3 amino acids: CASSRDIRGTGELFF. The CDR3 region has the DNA TGTGCCAGCAGCCGGGACATCAGGGGGACCGGGGAGCTGTTTTTT.

The chain couples TRBV19 to TRBJ2-3, with 7 bases aligning to TRBD2. There are 14 residues in the CDR3. Germline CDR1 LNHDA, CDR2 SQIVND (reference sequence). With 6 bases clipped from V and 2 bases from J, the junction kept 5 bases outside the gene matches. This CDR3 reads CASRRDYFTDTQYF. For the CDR3, the DNA is TGTGCCAGTAGACGGGACTACTTCACAGATACGCAGTATTTT.

The chain carries TRBV5-1 and TRBJ2-2; the match to TRBD2 covers 7 bases. Per germline, CDR1 SGHRS and CDR2 YFSETQ. Germline trimming cut 3 bases from V and 4 bases from J; bases unmatched to any gene: 9. This CDR3 region has 16 residues. CDR3 nucleotide sequence: TGCGCCAGCAGCTCTTCCGGGACTATCCCCACCGGGGAGCTGTTTTTT. This gives the protein CASSSSGTIPTGELFF.

The chain uses TRBV6-1 and TRBJ2-7, with 7 bases aligning to TRBD2. V was clipped by 6 bases and J by 2 bases; unmatched bases: 7. From germline, CDR1 is MNHNS and CDR2 SASEGT. This CDR3 spans 14 amino acids. The CDR3 DNA follows: TGTGCCAGCAGCTTAGAGGGAGGGCCCTACGAGCAGTACTTC. Translation: CASSLEGGPYEQYF.

The J gene is TRBJ2-5, the V gene TRBV7-3; D call uncertain. The germline V gene has CDR1 SGHTA and CDR2 FQGTGA. V lost 6 bases, J lost 5 bases, and 19 bases lay in between. The CDR3 has 15 amino acids. Written as DNA, the CDR3 is TGTGCCAGCAGTTTAGGGCTCAGCCCCGGCGAGACCCAGTACTTC. Translating it yields CASSLGLSPGETQYF.

Concerning this clone: In the same sample, other DNA sequences code for this CDR3. This sequence joins TRBV6-5 and TRBJ1-1; TRBD1 matches at 11 bases. V lost 2 bases to trimming and J lost 4 bases; unmatched junction nucleotides: 6. Looked up from germline, CDR1 is MNHEY and CDR2 is SVGAGI. The CDR3 is made up of 16 amino acids. The CDR3 bases are TGTGCCAGCAGTTACCCGGGACAGGGGGGGTCCACTGAAGCTTTCTTT. This sequence encodes CASSYPGQGGSTEAFF.

V usage is TRBV7-2 and J usage is TRBJ2-2; 8 nucleotides line up with TRBD2. Trimming cost V 6 bases and J 8 bases; bases outside gene matches: 5. The CDR3 spans 13 residues. From germline, CDR1 is SGHTA and CDR2 FQGNSA. CDR3 nucleotides: TGTGCCAGCAGATTTAGCGGGGCGGGGGAGCTGTTTTTT. Protein product: CASRFSGAGELFF.

The chain uses TRBV6-6 and TRBJ2-7; weak D call: TRBD1 (5 bases). V lost 5 bases to trimming and J lost 8 bases, with 13 bases between them. Germline values: CDR1 MNHNY, CDR2 SVGAGI (reference sequence). The CDR3 has 12 amino acids. In nucleotides, the CDR3 is TGTGCCAGCAGTACTCCGGACACCCAGCAGTACTTC. It codes for CASSTPDTQQYF.

This rearrangement joins TRBV6-6 to TRBJ1-6; D not resolved. The CDR3 totals 15 residues. Trimming stripped 0 bases from V and 1 base from J, with 4 bases between. The germline gives CDR1 MNHNY, CDR2 SVGAGI (reference sequence). CDR3 residues: CASSYSQSYNSPLHF. As DNA, the CDR3 is TGTGCCAGCAGTTACTCGCAGTCCTATAATTCACCCCTCCACTTT.

This rearrangement joins TRBV2 to TRBJ1-2; perhaps TRBD1 as D (6 bases). The V end was cut by 4 bases, the J end by 0 bases, with 12 bases between. This CDR3 is built from 15 residues. Germline-derived CDR1 and CDR2 are SNHLY and FYNNEI. CDR3 region: CASSVAQGSNYGYTF. Written as DNA, the CDR3 is TGTGCCAGCAGTGTCGCACAGGGATCTAACTATGGCTACACCTTC.

The rearrangement joins TRBV7-9 to TRBJ2-2, with D possibly TRBD2 on 5 matching bases. The CDR3 contains 14 residues. CDR1 and CDR2 from the germline V gene are SEHNR and FQNEAQ (reference sequence). Trimming cost V 4 bases and J 4 bases, with 10 bases left between them. CDR3 amino acids: CASSWGDLTGELFF. CDR3 coding DNA: TGTGCCAGCAGCTGGGGAGACCTCACCGGGGAGCTGTTTTTT. Complete variable domain (other parts from reference TRBV7-9 and TRBJ2-2): DTGVSQNPRHKITKRGQNVTFRCDPISEHNRLYWYRQTLGQGPEFLTYFQNEAQLEKSRLLSDRFSAERPKGSFSTLEIQRTEQGDSAMYLCASSWGDLTGELFFGEGSRLTVL.

The chain links TRBV13 to TRBJ1-2; 7 positions agree with TRBD1. With 6 bases clipped from V and 3 bases from J, the junction kept 4 bases outside the gene matches. The V gene's germline CDR1 is PRHDT and CDR2 FYEKMQ (reference sequence). The CDR3 totals 13 residues. The CDR3 sequence: CASRPTGDYGYTF. DNA of the CDR3: TGTGCCAGCAGGCCAACAGGGGACTATGGCTACACCTTC. Full variable domain (outside the CDR3, taken from reference TRBV13 and TRBJ1-2): AAGVIQSPRHLIKEKRETATLKCYPIPRHDTVYWYQQGPGQDPQFLISFYEKMQSDKGSIPDRFSAQQFSDYHSELNMSSLELGDSALYFCASRPTGDYGYTFGSGTRLTVV.

The V and J genes are TRBV30 and TRBJ1-5; 7 bases match TRBD1. CDR3 length: 16 amino acids. Trimming at V came to 3 bases and at J to 1 base, leaving 9 bases not matched to a gene. In germline, CDR1 is GTSNPN, CDR2 SVGIG (reference sequence). This CDR3 is CAWRSAGTASNQPQHF. DNA for the CDR3: TGTGCCTGGAGGTCCGCCGGGACAGCAAGCAATCAGCCCCAGCATTTT.

The chain has TRBV18 and TRBJ2-7; TRBD1 matches at 7 bases. The germline CDR1 and CDR2 sequences are KGHSH and LQKENI. The CDR3 loop spans 16 amino acids. Trimming removed 3 bases from V and 3 bases from J; junction bases left unmatched: 11. This chain's CDR3 is CASSPPSGQIIYEQYF. DNA of the CDR3: TGTGCCAGCTCACCGCCCTCGGGACAGATCATCTACGAGCAGTACTTC.

The gene calls are TRBV5-8 and TRBJ2-1, with 7 bases identical to TRBD2. There are 16 residues in the CDR3. The germline V gene encodes CDR1 SGHTS and CDR2 YDEGEE. The V gene end was trimmed by 4 bases and the J gene end by 8 bases; junction bases not matched to a gene: 15. The CDR3 bases are TGTGCCAGCAGCCGACAAGTTGGGAGGGCCGTCTATGAGCAGTTCTTC. This encodes CASSRQVGRAVYEQFF.

The chain joins TRBV5-5 to TRBJ2-5; no definite D call. The end of the DNA fits TRBJ2-7 better, so the J call may be wrong. CDR1 is SGHKS, CDR2 YYEKEE, per germline (reference sequence). The CDR3 loop spans 14 amino acids. The CDR3 here is CASSLGAYVYEQYF. CDR3 DNA sequence: TGTGCCAGCAGCTTGGGAGCGTACGTCTACGAGCAGTACTTC.

The chain links TRBV28 to TRBJ2-7; possibly TRBD1 for D (6 bases). Trimming took off 10 bases at V and 4 bases at J, with 20 bases between the two ends. CDR3 length: 14 amino acids. Germline V gives CDR1 MDHEN, CDR2 SYDVKM. The CDR3 nucleotides are TGTGCCACCAACGAGCAGGGGAAAGAGTACGAGCAGTACTTC. Encoded protein: CATNEQGKEYEQYF.

The chain recombines TRBV7-3 with TRBJ2-1; TRBD1 agrees at 7 bases. V dropped 5 bases and J dropped 4; count of bases not matched to a gene: 11. Germline CDR1 SGHTA, CDR2 FQGTGA. CDR3 length: 16 amino acids. The CDR3 loop reads CASSTTRGITYNEQFF. CDR3 DNA: TGTGCCAGCAGCACGACCAGGGGGATAACTTACAATGAGCAGTTCTTC.

This chain connects TRBV18 to TRBJ2-7; 10 bases are a match to TRBD1. This CDR3 contains 15 residues. Looked up from germline, CDR1 is KGHSH and CDR2 is LQKENI. The V gene end was trimmed by 4 bases and the J gene end by 5 bases; junction bases not matched to a gene: 8. CDR3 sequence (DNA): TGTGCCAGCTCACTTCGGACAGGGGGTACGCACGAGCAGTACTTC. Amino acids: CASSLRTGGTHEQYF.

The chain links TRBV5-4 to TRBJ2-7; D is perhaps TRBD2 (5 bases). This CDR3 contains 14 residues. Between the trimmed V and J ends, which lost 4 bases and 1 base, there was a span of 12 bases. Germline-derived CDR1 and CDR2 are SGHNT and YYREEE (reference sequence). CDR3 in DNA: TGTGCCAGCAGCCCCCCGGGGTCATCCTACGAGCAGTACTTC. Translating it yields CASSPPGSSYEQYF.

The rearrangement joins TRBV30 to TRBJ1-2, with D possibly TRBD1 on 6 matching bases. Trimming took 8 bases from V and 6 from J, leaving 16 bases between them. Germline assignment: CDR1 GTSNPN and CDR2 SVGIG (reference sequence). The CDR3 sequence is 12 residues long. The CDR3 nucleotides read TGTGCCAGTCGTCGTACAGGGAATGGCTACACCTTC. It codes for CASRRTGNGYTF.

The chain recombines TRBV6-5 with TRBJ2-1; TRBD2 might be the D (6 bases). Deletions cut 6 bases from V and 8 bases from J, with 20 bases between. The CDR3 runs 15 residues. Germline CDR1 MNHEY, CDR2 SVGAGI. The CDR3 loop reads CASRFSGERVHEQFF. For the CDR3, the DNA is TGTGCCAGCAGATTCAGCGGTGAGCGGGTCCATGAGCAGTTCTTC.

This chain uses TRBV10-3 with TRBJ1-3; TRBD1 matches 8 bases. This CDR3 has 17 residues. Looked up from germline, CDR1 is ENHRY and CDR2 is SYGVKD. The V and J ends lost 3 bases and 0 bases, in that order; junction bases with no gene match: 7. For the CDR3, the DNA is TGTGCCATCAGTGAAGGGGGGACAGGACGCTCTGGAAACACCATATATTTT. This encodes CAISEGGTGRSGNTIYF.

The chain uses TRBV27 and TRBJ1-3; D is perhaps TRBD1 (5 bases). Trimming removed 3 bases at V and 2 bases at J, with 20 bases between. This CDR3 has 18 residues. Germline V gene data show CDR1 as MNHEY and CDR2 as SMNVEV (reference sequence). CDR3 residues: CASSFPPTGVRAGNTIYF. The DNA for the CDR3 is TGTGCCAGCAGTTTTCCCCCGACGGGGGTTAGGGCTGGAAACACCATATATTTT.

The chain combines TRBV7-2 with TRBJ2-5; D perhaps matches TRBD2 (5 bases). In germline, CDR1 is SGHTA, CDR2 FQGNSA. CDR3 length: 16 amino acids. V lost 1 base, J lost 0 bases, and 12 bases lay in between. The CDR3 DNA sequence: TGTGCCAGCAGCTTAGAGGGCTGGAGGAACCAAGAGACCCAGTACTTC. This translates into CASSLEGWRNQETQYF.

Turning to this clone: The sample carries other DNA sequences with the same CDR3. The CDR3 loop is CASSLGRDRVSYEQYF. CDR3 coding DNA: TGTGCCAGCAGCTTAGGTCGGGACAGGGTAAGCTACGAGCAGTACTTC. J is TRBJ2-7 and V is TRBV11-3, with 9 nucleotides matching TRBD1. Trimming at V came to 1 base and at J to 3 bases, leaving 7 bases not matched to a gene. In germline, CDR1 is SGHNT, CDR2 YENEEA. This CDR3 has 16 amino acids.

The V and J genes are TRBV4-3 and TRBJ2-4; 11 bases line up with TRBD2. V gave up 0 bases and J gave up 3 bases; unmatched junction bases: 4. There are 17 residues in the CDR3. Germline CDR1 LGHNA, CDR2 YSLEER. The CDR3 DNA follows: TGCGCCAGCAGCCAAGAGGTAGCGGGAGGGTTCAAAAACATTCAGTACTTC. Its translation is CASSQEVAGGFKNIQYF.

V usage is TRBV7-9 and J usage is TRBJ1-2, with 9 bases fitting TRBD1. Germline trimming cut 4 bases from V and 11 bases from J; bases unmatched to any gene: 8. The CDR3 loop spans 13 amino acids. The germline V gene has CDR1 SEHNR and CDR2 FQNEAQ (reference sequence). For the CDR3, the DNA is TGTGCCAGCAGCTCGTGGGACAGGGCGATATACACCTTC. This sequence encodes CASSSWDRAIYTF. The full variable domain, in which reference TRBV7-9 and TRBJ1-2 provide the parts outside the CDR3, is DTGVSQNPRHKITKRGQNVTFRCDPISEHNRLYWYRQTLGQGPEFLTYFQNEAQLEKSRLLSDRFSAERPKGSFSTLEIQRTEQGDSAMYLCASSSWDRAIYTFGSGTRLTVV.